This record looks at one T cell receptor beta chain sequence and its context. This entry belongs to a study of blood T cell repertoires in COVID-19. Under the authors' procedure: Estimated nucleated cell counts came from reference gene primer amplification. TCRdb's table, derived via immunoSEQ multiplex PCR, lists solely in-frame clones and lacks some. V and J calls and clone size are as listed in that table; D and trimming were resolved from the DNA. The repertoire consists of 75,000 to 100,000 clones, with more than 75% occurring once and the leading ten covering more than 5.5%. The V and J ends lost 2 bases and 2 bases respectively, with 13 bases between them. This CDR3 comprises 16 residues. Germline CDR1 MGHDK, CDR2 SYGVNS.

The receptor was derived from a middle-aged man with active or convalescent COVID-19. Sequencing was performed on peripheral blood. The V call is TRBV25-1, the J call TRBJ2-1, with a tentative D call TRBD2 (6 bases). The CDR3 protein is CASSEGAGSAYNEQFF. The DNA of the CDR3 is TGTGCCAGCAGTGAAGGGGCGGGGAGCGCCTACAATGAGCAGTTCTTC.